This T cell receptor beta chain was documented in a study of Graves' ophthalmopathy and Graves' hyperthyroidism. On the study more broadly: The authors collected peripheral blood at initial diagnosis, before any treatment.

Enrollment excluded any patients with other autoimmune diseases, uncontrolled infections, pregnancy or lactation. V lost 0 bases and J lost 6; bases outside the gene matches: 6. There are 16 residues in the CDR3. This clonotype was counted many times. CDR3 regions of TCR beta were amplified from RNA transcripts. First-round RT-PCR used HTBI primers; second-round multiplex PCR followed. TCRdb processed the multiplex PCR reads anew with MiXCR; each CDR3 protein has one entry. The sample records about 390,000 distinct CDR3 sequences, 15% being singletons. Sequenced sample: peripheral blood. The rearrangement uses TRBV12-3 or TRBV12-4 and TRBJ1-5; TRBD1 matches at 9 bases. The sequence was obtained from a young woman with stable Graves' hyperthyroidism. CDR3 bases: TGTGCCAGCAGTTTAGCCCCCGGGACAGGGAGTCAGCCCCAGCATTTT. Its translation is CASSLAPGTGSQPQHF.